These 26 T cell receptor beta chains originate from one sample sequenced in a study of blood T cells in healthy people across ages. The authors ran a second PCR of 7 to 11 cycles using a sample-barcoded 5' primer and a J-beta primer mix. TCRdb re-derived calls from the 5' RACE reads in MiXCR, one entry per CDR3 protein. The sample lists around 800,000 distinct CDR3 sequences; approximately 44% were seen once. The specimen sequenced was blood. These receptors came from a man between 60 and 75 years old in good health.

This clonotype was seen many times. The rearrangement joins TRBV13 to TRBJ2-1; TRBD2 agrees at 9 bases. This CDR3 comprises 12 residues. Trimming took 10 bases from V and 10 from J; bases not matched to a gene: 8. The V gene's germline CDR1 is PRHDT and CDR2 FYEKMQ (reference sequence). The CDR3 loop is CATTLAGTEQFF. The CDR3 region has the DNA TGTGCCACCACCCTAGCGGGGACCGAGCAGTTCTTC.

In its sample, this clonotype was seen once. The CDR3 is CASSQDQPQHF. CDR3 nucleotide sequence: TGTGCCAGCAGCCAGGATCAGCCCCAGCATTTT. V and J are TRBV28 and TRBJ1-5; D is ambiguous. The CDR3 has 11 residues. V dropped 6 bases and J dropped 5 bases, with 5 bases sitting between them. Germline CDR1 MDHEN, CDR2 SYDVKM.

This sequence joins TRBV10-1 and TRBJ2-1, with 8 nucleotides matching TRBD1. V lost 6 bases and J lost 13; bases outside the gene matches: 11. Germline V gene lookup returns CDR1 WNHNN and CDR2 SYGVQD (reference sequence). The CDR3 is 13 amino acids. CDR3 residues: CASREQGDETQFF. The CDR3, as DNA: TGCGCCAGCAGGGAACAGGGGGACGAGACCCAGTTCTTC.

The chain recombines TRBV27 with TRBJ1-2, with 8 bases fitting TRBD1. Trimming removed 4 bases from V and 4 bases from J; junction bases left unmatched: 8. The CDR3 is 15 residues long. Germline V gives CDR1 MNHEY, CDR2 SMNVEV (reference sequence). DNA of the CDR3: TGTGCCAGCAGTTCGGGACAGGCAAGGTCCTATGGCTACACCTTC. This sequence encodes CASSSGQARSYGYTF.

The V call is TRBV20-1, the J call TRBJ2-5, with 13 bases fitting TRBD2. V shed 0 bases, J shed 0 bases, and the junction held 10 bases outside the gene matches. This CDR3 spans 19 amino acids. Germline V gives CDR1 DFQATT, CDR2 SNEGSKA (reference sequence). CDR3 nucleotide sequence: TGCAGTGCTAGAGATAGGTCGACTAGCGGGGGGCGGTACCAAGAGACCCAGTACTTC. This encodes CSARDRSTSGGRYQETQYF.

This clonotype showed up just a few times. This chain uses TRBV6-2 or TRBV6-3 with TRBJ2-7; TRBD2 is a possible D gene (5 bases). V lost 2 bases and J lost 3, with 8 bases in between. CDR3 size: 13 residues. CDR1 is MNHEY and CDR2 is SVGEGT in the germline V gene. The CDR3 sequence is CASSYGGRYEQYF. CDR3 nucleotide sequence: TGTGCCAGCAGTTACGGCGGGCGCTACGAGCAGTACTTC.

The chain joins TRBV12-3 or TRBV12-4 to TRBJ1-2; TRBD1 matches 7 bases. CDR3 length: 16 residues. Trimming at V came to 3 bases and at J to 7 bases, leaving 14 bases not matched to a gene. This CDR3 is CASSFEGQARVGGYTF. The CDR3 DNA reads TGTGCCAGCAGTTTCGAAGGACAGGCGCGGGTGGGTGGCTACACCTTC.

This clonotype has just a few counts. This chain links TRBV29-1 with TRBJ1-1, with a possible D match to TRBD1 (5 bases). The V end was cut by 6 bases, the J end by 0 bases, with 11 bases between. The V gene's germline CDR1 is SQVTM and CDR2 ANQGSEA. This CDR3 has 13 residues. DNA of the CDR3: TGCAGCGTCGCGGGGGTTTTGAACACTGAAGCTTTCTTT. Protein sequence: CSVAGVLNTEAFF. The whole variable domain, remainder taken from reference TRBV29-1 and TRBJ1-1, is SAVISQKPSRDICQRGTSLTIQCQVDSQVTMMFWYRQQPGQSLTLIATANQGSEATYESGFVIDKFPISRPNLTFSTLTVSNMSPEDSSIYLCSVAGVLNTEAFFGQGTRLTVV.

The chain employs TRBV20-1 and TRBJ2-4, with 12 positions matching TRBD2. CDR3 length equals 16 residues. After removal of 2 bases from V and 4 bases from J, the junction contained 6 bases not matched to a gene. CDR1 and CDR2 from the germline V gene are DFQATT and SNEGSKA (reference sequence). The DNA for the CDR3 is TGCAGTGCTAGAAGACTAGCGGGGGAGGGTAAAAACATTCAGTACTTC. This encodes CSARRLAGEGKNIQYF.

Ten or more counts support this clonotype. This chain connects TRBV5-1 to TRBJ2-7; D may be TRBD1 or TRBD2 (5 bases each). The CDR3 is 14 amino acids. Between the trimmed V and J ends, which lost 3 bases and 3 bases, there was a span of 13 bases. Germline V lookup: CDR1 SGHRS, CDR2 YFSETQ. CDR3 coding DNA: TGCGCCAGCAGCTCGGGACCAGCAAACTACGAGCAGTACTTC. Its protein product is CASSSGPANYEQYF.

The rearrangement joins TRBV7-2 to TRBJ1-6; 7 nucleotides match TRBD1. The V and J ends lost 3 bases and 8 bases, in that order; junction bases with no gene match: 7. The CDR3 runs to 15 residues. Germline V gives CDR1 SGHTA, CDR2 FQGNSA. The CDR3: CASSFTGDGDSPLHF. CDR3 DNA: TGTGCCAGCAGCTTCACAGGGGATGGAGATTCACCCCTCCACTTT.

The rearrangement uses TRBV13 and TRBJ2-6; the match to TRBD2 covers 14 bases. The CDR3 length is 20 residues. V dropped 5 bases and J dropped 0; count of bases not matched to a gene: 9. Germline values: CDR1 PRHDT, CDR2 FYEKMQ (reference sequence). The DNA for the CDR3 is TGTGCCAGCAGCATATCGGGACTAGCGGGGGTTGCCTCTGGGGCCAACGTCCTGACTTTC. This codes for CASSISGLAGVASGANVLTF.

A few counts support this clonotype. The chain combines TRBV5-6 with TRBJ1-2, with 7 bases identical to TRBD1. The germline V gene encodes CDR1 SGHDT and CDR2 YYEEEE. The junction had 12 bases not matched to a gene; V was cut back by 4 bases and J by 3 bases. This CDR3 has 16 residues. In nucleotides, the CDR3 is TGTGCCAGCAGCCTGGCTGGGGGACAGAAAGACTATGGCTACACCTTC. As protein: CASSLAGGQKDYGYTF.

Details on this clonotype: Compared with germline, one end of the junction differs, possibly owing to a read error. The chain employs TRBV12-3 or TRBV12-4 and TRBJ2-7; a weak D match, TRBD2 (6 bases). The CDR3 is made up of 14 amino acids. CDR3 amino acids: CANSFREVIYEQYF. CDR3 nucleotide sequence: TGTGCCAACAGTTTCAGGGAGGTAATCTACGAGCAGTACTTC.

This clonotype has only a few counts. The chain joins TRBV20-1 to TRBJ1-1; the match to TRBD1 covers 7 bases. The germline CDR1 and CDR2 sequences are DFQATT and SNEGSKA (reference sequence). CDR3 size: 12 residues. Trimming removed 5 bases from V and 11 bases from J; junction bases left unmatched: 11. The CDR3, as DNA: TGCAGTGCTCCGGGGTCCCAGGGGGTGGCTTTCTTT. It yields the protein CSAPGSQGVAFF.

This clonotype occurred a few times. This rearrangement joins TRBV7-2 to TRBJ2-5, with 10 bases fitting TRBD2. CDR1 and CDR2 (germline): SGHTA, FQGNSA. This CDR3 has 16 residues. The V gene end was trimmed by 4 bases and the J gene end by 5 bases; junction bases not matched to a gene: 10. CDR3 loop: CASSSRPLAGLETQYF. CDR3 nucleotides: TGTGCCAGCAGCTCGCGCCCACTAGCGGGGTTGGAGACCCAGTACTTC.

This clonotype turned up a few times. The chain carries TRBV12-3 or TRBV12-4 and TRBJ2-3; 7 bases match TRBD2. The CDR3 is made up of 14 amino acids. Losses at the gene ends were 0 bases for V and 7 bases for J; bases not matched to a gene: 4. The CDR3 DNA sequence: TGTGCCAGCAGTTTAGCGGGGGGGATTTATACGCAGTATTTT. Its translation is CASSLAGGIYTQYF.

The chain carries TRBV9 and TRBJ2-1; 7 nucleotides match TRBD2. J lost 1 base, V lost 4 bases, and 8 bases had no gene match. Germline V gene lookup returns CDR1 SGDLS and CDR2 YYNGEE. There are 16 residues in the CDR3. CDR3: CASSTRGDQSYNEQFF. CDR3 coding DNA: TGTGCCAGCAGCACACGGGGGGACCAGTCCTACAATGAGCAGTTCTTC.

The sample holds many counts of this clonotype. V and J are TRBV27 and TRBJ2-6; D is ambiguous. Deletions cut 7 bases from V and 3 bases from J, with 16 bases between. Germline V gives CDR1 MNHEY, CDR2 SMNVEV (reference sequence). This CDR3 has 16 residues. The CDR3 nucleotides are TGTGCCAGCACCCCATTACTTGGGAATGGGGCCAACGTCCTGACTTTC. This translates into CASTPLLGNGANVLTF.

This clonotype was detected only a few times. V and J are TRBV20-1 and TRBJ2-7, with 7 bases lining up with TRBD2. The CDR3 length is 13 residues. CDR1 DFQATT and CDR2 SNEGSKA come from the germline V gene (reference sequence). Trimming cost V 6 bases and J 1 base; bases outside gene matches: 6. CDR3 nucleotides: TGCAGTGCCCGGGGACTATATTCCTACGAGCAGTACTTC. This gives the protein CSARGLYSYEQYF.

The CDR3 sequence: CASSAPGDTQYF. CDR3 sequence (DNA): TGTGCCAGCAGCGCCCCGGGAGATACGCAGTATTTT. V gene TRBV7-2 combines with J gene TRBJ2-3, with D hard to call. Germline V CDR1 and CDR2: SGHTA, FQGNSA. This CDR3 is 12 amino acids long. The V end lost 5 bases, the J end lost 5 bases, and 8 bases lay between the germline ends. Together with reference TRBV7-2 and TRBJ2-3, the CDR3 gives the full variable domain: GAGVSQSPSNKVTEKGKDVELRCDPISGHTALYWYRQSLGQGLEFLIYFQGNSAPDKSGLPSDRFSAERTGGSVSTLTIQRTQQEDSAVYLCASSAPGDTQYFGPGTRLTVL.

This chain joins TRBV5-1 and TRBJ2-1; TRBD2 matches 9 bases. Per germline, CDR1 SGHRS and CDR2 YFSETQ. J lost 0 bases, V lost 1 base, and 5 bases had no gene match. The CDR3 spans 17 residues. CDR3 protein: CASSLQAGGSSYNEQFF. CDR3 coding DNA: TGCGCCAGCAGCTTGCAGGCGGGGGGGAGCTCCTACAATGAGCAGTTCTTC.

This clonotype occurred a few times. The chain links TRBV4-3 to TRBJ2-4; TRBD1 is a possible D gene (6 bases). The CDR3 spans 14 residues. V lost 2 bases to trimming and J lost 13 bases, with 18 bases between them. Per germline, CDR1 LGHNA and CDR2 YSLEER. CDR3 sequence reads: CASSQYLGAREQYF. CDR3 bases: TGCGCCAGCAGCCAATACCTGGGGGCGAGGGAGCAGTACTTC.

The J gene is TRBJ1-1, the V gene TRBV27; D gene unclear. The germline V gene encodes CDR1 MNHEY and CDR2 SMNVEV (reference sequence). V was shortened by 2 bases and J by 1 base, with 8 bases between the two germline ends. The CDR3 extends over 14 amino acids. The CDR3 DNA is TGTGCCAGCAGTTTAGGACTCCCGAACACTGAAGCTTTCTTT. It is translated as CASSLGLPNTEAFF.

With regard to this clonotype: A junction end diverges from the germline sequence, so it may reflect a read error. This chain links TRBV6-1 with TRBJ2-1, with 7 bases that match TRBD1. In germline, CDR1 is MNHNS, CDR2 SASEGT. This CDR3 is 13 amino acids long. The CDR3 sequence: CASSVGQRNEQFF. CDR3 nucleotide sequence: TGTGCCAGTAGTGTGGGACAGCGGAATGAGCAGTTCTTC.

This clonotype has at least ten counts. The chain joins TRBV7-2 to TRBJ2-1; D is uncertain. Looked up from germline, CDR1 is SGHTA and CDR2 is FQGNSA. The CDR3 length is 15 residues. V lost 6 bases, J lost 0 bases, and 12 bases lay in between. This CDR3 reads CASSSRTSSYNEQFF. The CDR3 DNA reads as TGTGCCAGCAGTTCCAGGACGAGCTCCTACAATGAGCAGTTCTTC.